A selection of T cell receptor beta chains follows, all from one sample in a study of blood T cell repertoires in COVID-19. TCRdb's table, derived via immunoSEQ multiplex PCR, lists solely in-frame clones and lacks some. Among tens of thousands of clones listed, approximately 70% were seen once. The sample was peripheral blood. These receptors were collected from a woman in her 70s with acute or convalescent COVID-19. The CDR3 runs from the conserved cysteine through the conserved F or W. Where a row states a size, it is once, few, many or the class of an expanded clone; other rows omit it.

v_call	clone_size	j_call	cdr3_aa
TRBV28	-	TRBJ1-2	CASSSTGDSNYGYTF
TRBV7-2	few	TRBJ2-3	CASSAGTASVTDTQYF
TRBV2	-	TRBJ2-7	CASSDQGAYEQYF
TRBV27	-	TRBJ1-6	CASRRGDSPLHF
TRBV7-9	-	TRBJ2-7	CASSLGGTQGSSYEQYF
TRBV9	-	TRBJ1-5	CASSAGQEYQPQHF
TRBV7-9	-	TRBJ2-3	CASSLGGQYF
TRBV19	-	TRBJ1-5	CASSKQGSRQPQHF
TRBV24-1	once	TRBJ2-7	CATSDSYAYEQYF
TRBV29-1	-	TRBJ2-3	CSVVGGGTDTQYF
TRBV5-3	-	TRBJ2-7	CARSFTGTSGGDYEQYF
TRBV18	-	TRBJ1-1	CASSPSRDTEAFF
TRBV4-1	-	TRBJ2-3	CASSRLAGGYDTQYF
TRBV2	-	TRBJ1-5	CASKYRGQGQPQHF
TRBV28	-	TRBJ2-7	CASSLSLRVTSGGPTYEQYF
TRBV10-1	-	TRBJ2-1	CASSASRGGLNEQFF
TRBV19	-	TRBJ2-5	CASSIGGGQETQYF
TRBV4-1	-	TRBJ2-5	CASSQPSGKETQYF
TRBV5-1	-	TRBJ2-6	CASCLVGRGSGANVLTF
TRBV29-1	-	TRBJ1-1	CSVGGANTEAFF
TRBV11-3	few	TRBJ2-1	CASSFRTSGRGEQFF
TRBV7-9	few	TRBJ1-3	CASSLAGTGGDTIYF
TRBV19	few	TRBJ2-1	CASTKGVHSRSSYNEQFF
TRBV10-3	-	TRBJ1-5	CAISESGMGFNQPQHF
TRBV6-1	few	TRBJ1-4	CASSDRQGIEKLFF
TRBV6-5	medium-sized	TRBJ1-5	CASSPGQANQPQHF
TRBV5-5	-	TRBJ1-2	CASRFSTGVYGYTF
TRBV6-5	-	TRBJ1-4	CASSYGGSREKLFF
TRBV5-8	-	TRBJ2-1	CASSPRLAGGNEQFF
TRBV19	-	TRBJ1-6	CASSIQGAINSPLHF
TRBV27	-	TRBJ1-5	CASSFSPFIGHSDQPQHF
TRBV7-2	-	TRBJ2-7	CASSFTSDSGQYF
TRBV28	few	TRBJ1-5	CASSLGQHNQPQHF
TRBV27	-	TRBJ1-2	CASSLSGLTNYGYTF
TRBV27	-	TRBJ1-6	CASSLGGTANSPLHF
TRBV10-3	-	TRBJ2-3	CAISESMLQASTDTQYF
TRBV7-6	-	TRBJ2-7	CASSFSGSSYEQYF
TRBV6-5	once	TRBJ1-5	CASSEGDYQPQHF
TRBV4-1	once	TRBJ2-1	CARSRPQGSSYNEQFF
TRBV5-6	few	TRBJ2-7	CASSLGTSSYEQYF
TRBV2	-	TRBJ2-4	CASNQGVGNIQYF
TRBV5-1	-	TRBJ2-5	CASSLTGTTQETQYF
TRBV4-3	-	TRBJ1-1	CASSQMILGGKNTEAFF
TRBV6-5	-	TRBJ2-7	CASSTPDREKQYF
TRBV28	-	TRBJ1-5	CASYSDSNQPQHF
TRBV12-3/TRBV12-4	-	TRBJ2-7	CASSPLGYEQYF
TRBV7-2	few	TRBJ2-7	CASSPGSSGADEQYF
TRBV9	-	TRBJ2-2	CASSPAGDPGELFF
TRBV4-1	-	TRBJ2-7	CASSQNRGRTRDEQYF
TRBV10-1	few	TRBJ2-3	CASSGTGDTQYF
TRBV2	once	TRBJ2-1	CASMGSGFNEQFF
TRBV5-6	-	TRBJ1-1	CASRRQGADTEAFF
TRBV28	-	TRBJ2-5	CASSRTSHETQYF
TRBV7-2	few	TRBJ1-4	CASSVNPRGANEKLFF
TRBV6-4	once	TRBJ2-1	CASSPAPSGEQFF